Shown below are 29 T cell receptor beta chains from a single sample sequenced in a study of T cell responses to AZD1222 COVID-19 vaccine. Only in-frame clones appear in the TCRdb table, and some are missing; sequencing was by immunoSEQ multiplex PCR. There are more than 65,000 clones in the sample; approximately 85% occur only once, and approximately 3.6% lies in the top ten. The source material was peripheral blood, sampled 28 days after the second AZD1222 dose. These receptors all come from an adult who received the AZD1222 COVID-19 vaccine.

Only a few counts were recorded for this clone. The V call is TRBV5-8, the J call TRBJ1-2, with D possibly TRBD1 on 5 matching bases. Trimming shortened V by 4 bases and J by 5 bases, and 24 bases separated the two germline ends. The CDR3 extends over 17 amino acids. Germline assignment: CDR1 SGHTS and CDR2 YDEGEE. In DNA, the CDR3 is TGTGCCAGCAGCACCTTTCAGGGACGAGCAATCTTTTATGGCTACACCTTC. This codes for CASSTFQGRAIFYGYTF.

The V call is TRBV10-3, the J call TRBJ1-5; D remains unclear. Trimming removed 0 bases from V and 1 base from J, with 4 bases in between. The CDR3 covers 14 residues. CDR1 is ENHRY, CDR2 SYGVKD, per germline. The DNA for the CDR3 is TGTGCCATCAGTGAGTCGATCAGCAATCAGCCCCAGCATTTT. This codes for CAISESISNQPQHF.

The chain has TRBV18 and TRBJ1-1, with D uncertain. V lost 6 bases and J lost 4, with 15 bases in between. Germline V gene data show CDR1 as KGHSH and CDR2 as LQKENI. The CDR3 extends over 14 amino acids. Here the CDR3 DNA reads TGTGCCAGCTCGTCCGTGGGCATTGGCACTGAAGCTTTCTTT. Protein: CASSSVGIGTEAFF.

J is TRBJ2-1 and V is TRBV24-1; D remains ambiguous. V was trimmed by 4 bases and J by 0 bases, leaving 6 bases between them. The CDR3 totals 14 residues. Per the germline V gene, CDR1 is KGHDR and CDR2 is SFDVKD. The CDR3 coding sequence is TGTGCCACCAGTGACCCTATCTCCTACAATGAGCAGTTCTTC. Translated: CATSDPISYNEQFF.

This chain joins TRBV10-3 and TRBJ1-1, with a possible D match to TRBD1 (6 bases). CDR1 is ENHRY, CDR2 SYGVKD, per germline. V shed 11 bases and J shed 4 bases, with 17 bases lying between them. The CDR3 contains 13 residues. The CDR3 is CAATGARITEAFF. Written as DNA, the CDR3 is TGTGCCGCGACGGGGGCGCGTATCACTGAAGCTTTCTTT.

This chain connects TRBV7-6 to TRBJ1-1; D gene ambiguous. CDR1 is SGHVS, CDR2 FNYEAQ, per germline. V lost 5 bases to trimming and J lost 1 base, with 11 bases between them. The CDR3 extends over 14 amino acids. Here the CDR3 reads CASSLRHPNTEAFF. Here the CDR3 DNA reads TGTGCCAGCAGCCTCCGACACCCGAACACTGAAGCTTTCTTT.

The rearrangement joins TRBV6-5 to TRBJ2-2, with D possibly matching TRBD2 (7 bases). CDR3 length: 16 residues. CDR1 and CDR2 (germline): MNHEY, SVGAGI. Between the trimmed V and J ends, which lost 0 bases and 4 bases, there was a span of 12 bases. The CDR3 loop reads CASSYSEGGGTGELFF. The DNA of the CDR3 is TGTGCCAGCAGTTACTCGGAGGGAGGGGGCACCGGGGAGCTGTTTTTT.

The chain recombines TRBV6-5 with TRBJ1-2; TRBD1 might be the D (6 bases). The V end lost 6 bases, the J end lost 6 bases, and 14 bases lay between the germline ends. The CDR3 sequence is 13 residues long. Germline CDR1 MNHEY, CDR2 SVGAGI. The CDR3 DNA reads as TGTGCCAGCAGCCGAACAGGGTTGGATGGCTACACCTTC. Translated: CASSRTGLDGYTF.

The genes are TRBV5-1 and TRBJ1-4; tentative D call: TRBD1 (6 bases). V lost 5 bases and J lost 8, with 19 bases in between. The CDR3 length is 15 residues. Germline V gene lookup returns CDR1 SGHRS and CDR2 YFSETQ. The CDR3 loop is CASSSQSGAHEKLFF. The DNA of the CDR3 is TGCGCCAGCAGTTCGCAGTCAGGGGCGCACGAAAAACTGTTTTTT.

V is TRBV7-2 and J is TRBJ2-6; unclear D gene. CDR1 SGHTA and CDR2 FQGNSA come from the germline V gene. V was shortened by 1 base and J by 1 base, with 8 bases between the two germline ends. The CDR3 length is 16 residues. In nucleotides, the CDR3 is TGTGCCAGCAGCTTAGTTCAGGCTTCTGGGGCCAACGTCCTGACTTTC. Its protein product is CASSLVQASGANVLTF.

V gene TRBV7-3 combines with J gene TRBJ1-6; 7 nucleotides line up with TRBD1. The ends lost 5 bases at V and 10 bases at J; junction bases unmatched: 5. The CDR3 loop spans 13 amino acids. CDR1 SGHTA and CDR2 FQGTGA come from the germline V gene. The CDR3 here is CASSQQGRSPLHF. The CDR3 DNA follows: TGTGCCAGCAGCCAACAGGGGCGATCACCCCTCCACTTT.

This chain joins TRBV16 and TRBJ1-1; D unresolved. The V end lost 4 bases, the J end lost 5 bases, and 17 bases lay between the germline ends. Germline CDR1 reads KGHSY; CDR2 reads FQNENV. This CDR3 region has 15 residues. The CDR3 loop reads CASSPDVLGKTEAFF. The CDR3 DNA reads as TGTGCCAGCAGCCCAGACGTTTTGGGAAAAACTGAAGCTTTCTTT.

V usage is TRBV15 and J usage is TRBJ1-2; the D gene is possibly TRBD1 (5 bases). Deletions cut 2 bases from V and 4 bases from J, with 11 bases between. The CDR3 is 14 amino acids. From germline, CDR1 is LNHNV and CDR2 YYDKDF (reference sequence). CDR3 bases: TGTGCCACCAGCAGACTGACAGTTCCCTATGGCTACACCTTC. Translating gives CATSRLTVPYGYTF.

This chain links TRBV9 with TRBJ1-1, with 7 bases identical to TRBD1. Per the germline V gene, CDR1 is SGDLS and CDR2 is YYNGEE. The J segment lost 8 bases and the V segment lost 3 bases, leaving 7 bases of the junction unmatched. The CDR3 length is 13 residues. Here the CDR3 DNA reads TGTGCCAGCAGCGCCGGGGACAGTCGGGAAGCTTTCTTT. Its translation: CASSAGDSREAFF.

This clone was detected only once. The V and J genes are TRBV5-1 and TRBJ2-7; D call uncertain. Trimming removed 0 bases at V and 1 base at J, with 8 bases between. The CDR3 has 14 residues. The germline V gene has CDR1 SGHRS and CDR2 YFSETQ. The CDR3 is CASSLDVISYEQYF. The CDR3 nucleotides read TGCGCCAGCAGCTTGGACGTCATTTCCTACGAGCAGTACTTC.

The CDR3 is CASSVTFWPPSDTQYF. The CDR3, as DNA: TGTGCCAGCAGCGTAACATTTTGGCCCCCGTCAGATACGCAGTATTTT. The chain joins TRBV9 to TRBJ2-3; D ambiguous. The length of the CDR3 is 16 residues. Trimming shortened V by 1 base and J by 4 bases, and 16 bases separated the two germline ends. Per germline, CDR1 SGDLS and CDR2 YYNGEE.

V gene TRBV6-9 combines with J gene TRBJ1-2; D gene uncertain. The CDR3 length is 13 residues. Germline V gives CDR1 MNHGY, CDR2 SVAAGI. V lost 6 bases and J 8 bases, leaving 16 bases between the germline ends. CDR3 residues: CASSTTRGGGYTF. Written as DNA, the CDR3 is TGTGCCAGCAGCACAACCCGGGGAGGAGGCTACACCTTC.

The CDR3 nucleotides are TGTGCCAGCAGTTCGGGCTACCCTAGGGGAGGCGAGCAGTACTTC. As protein: CASSSGYPRGGEQYF. The genes are TRBV6-2 or TRBV6-3 and TRBJ2-7; a weak D match, TRBD2 (6 bases). V lost 4 bases, J lost 6 bases, and 19 bases lay in between. In germline, CDR1 is MNHEY, CDR2 SVGEGT. This CDR3 region has 15 residues.

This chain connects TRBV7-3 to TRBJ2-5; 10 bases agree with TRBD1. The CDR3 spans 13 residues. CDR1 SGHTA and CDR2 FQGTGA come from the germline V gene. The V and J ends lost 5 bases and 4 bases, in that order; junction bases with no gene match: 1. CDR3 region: CASSRTGGETQYF. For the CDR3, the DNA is TGTGCCAGCAGCCGGACAGGGGGAGAGACCCAGTACTTC.

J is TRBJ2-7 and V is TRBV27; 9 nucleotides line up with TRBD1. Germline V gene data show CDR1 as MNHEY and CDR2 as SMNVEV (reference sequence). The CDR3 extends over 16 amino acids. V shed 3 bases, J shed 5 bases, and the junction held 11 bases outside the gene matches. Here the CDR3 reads CASSFIAPGQGNEQYF. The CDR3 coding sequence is TGTGCCAGCAGTTTCATAGCGCCGGGACAGGGTAACGAGCAGTACTTC.

The CDR3 sequence: CASMRGSTGELFF. DNA for the CDR3: TGTGCCAGCATGCGGGGCAGCACCGGGGAGCTGTTTTTT. This chain uses TRBV27 with TRBJ2-2; tentatively, D is TRBD2 (6 bases). Germline CDR1 is MNHEY and CDR2 is SMNVEV (reference sequence). V was pared by 7 bases and J by 4 bases, with 10 bases between. The length of the CDR3 is 13 residues.

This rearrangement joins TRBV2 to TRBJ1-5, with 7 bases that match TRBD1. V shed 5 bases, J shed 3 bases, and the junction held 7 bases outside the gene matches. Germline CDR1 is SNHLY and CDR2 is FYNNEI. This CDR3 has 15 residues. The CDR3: CASSSTGSTNQPQHF. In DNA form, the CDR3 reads TGTGCCAGCAGTTCGACAGGGAGTACCAATCAGCCCCAGCATTTT.

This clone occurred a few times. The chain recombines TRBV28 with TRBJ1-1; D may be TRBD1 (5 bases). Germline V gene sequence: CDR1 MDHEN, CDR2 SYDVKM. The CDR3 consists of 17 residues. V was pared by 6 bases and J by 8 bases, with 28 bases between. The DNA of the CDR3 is TGTGCCAGCAGCCAAGAATCACTCACACGGGAGGGGTTAGAAGCTTTCTTT. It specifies CASSQESLTREGLEAFF. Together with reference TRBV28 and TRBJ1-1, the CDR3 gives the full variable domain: DVKVTQSSRYLVKRTGEKVFLECVQDMDHENMFWYRQDPGLGLRLIYFSYDVKMKEKGDIPEGYSVSREKKERFSLILESASTNQTSMYLCASSQESLTREGLEAFFGQGTRLTVV.

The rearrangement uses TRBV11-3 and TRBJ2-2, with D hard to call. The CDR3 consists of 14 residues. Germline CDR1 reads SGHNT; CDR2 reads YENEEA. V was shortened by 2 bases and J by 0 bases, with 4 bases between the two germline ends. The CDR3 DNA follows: TGTGCCAGCAGCTTAAACACGAACACCGGGGAGCTGTTTTTT. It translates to CASSLNTNTGELFF.

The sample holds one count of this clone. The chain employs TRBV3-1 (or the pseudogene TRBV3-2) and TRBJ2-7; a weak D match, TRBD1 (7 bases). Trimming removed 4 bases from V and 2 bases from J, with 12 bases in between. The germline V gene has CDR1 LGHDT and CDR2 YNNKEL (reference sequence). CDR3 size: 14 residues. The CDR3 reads CASSPGRGAYEQYF. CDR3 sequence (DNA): TGTGCCAGCAGCCCCGGCAGGGGGGCCTACGAGCAGTACTTC.

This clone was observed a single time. CDR3 coding DNA: TGTGCCAGCAGTGCCCAATACCAAGAGACCCAGTACTTC. Translation: CASSAQYQETQYF. The V call is TRBV27, the J call TRBJ2-5, with D unresolved. V was clipped by 5 bases and J by 0 bases, with 7 bases between them. CDR1 is MNHEY and CDR2 is SMNVEV in the germline V gene (reference sequence). The CDR3 length is 13 residues.

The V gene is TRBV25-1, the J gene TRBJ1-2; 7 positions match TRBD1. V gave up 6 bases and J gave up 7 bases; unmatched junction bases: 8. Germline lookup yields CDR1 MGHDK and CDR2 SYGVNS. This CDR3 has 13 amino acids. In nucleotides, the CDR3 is TGTGCCAGCAGCCTTCAGGGGGAGGGTGGCTACACCTTC. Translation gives CASSLQGEGGYTF.

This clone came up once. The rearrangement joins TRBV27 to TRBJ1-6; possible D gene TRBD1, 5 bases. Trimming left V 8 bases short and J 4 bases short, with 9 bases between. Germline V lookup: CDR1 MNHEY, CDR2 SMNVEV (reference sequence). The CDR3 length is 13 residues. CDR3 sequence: CASSGLYNSPLHF. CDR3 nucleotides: TGTGCCAGCTCGGGACTGTATAATTCACCCCTCCACTTT.

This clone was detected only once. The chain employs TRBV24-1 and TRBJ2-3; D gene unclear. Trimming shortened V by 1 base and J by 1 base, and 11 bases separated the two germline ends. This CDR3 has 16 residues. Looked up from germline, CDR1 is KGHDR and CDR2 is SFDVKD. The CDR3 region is CATSDLRDVGTDTQYF. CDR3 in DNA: TGTGCCACCAGTGATTTAAGGGATGTCGGCACAGATACGCAGTATTTT.